This T cell receptor beta chain came from a study of T cells in Graves' hyperthyroidism and ophthalmopathy. A note on this clonotype: Its target is unknown.

The study, taken as a whole, reports: Expanded thyroid clonotypes (above 0.001) were mostly also found in blood. Stable hyperthyroidism and ophthalmopathy were separated using 13 V-J signatures.

Researchers defined stable Graves' hyperthyroidism as no ophthalmopathy progression within 18 months. Together with thyroid ultrasound, orbital computed tomography, serum thyroxine and TRAb, clinical symptoms were used for diagnoses. Template material for amplifying TCR beta CDR3 regions consisted of RNA transcripts. The TCR CDR3 was amplified in a first-round RT-PCR using the HTBI primer set. TCRdb recomputed calls from the multiplex PCR reads with MiXCR, one row per CDR3 protein. The sample carries 480,000 or so distinct CDR3 sequences, approximately 15% recorded once. This clonotype originated in a woman aged 18-30 years with Graves' hyperthyroidism. Sequencing input: blood.

This chain's CDR3 is CASSVRDRDETQYF. CDR3 DNA: TGTGCCAGCAGCGTACGGGACAGGGATGAGACCCAGTACTTC. V and J are TRBV9 and TRBJ2-5, with 9 bases matching TRBD1. J lost 5 bases, V lost 1 base, and 3 bases had no gene match. This CDR3 has 14 residues. Per the germline V gene, CDR1 is SGDLS and CDR2 is YYNGEE.